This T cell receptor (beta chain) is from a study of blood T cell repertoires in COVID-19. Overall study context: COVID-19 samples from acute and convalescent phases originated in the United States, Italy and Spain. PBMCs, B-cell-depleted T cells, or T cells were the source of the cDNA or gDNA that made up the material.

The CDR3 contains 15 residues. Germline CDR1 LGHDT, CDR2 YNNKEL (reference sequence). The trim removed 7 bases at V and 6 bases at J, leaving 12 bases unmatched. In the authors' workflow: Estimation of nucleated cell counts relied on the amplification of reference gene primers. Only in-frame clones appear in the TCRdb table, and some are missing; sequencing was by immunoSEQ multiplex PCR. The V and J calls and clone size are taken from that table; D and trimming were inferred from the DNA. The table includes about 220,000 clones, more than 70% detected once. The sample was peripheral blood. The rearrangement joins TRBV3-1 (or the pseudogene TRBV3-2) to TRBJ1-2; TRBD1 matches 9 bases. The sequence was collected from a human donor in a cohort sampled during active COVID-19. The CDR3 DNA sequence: TGTGCCAGCACCCCCAGGACAGGGGAGGCTGATGGCTACACCTTC. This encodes CASTPRTGEADGYTF.